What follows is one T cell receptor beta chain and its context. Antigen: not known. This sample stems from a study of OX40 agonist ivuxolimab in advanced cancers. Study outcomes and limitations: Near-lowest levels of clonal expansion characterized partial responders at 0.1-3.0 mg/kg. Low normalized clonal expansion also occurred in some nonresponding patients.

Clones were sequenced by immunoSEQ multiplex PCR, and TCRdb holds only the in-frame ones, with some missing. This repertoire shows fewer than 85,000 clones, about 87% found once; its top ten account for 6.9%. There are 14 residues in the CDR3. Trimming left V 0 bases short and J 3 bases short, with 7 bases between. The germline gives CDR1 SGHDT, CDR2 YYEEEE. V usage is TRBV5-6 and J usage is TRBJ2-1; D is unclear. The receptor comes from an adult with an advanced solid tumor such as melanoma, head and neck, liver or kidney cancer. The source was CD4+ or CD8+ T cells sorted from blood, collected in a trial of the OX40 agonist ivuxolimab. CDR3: CASSLGYSYNEQFF. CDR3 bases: TGTGCCAGCAGCTTGGGTTACAGCTACAATGAGCAGTTCTTC.